This TCR beta chain is from a study of shared clonotypes between healthy human individuals (dated by TCRdb to between 2020 and 2021). Study-level background: Two women and a few men aged 18 to 49 years were included in the cohort. For each donor, three plates each were used for CD4 naive and CD4 memory, two plates were used for CD8 naive, and one plate was used for CD8 memory. The study deeply sequenced blood TCR repertoires of about 5 healthy adults to estimate repertoire size and the extent of clonotype sharing between individuals. Libraries were prepared and TCR repertoires were sequenced by different laboratories using diverse techniques, in order to increase sequencing depth and limit assay-specific biases. Leukapheresis yielded between about 0.9 and 10 billion PBMCs per donor. Results and caveats for the whole study, not just this receptor: Pairwise subsampling indicated that sequencing depth was expected to affect the degree of clonotype sharing among donors. Compared with non-shared clonotypes, clonotypes shared by all four sorted-subset donors had higher generation probabilities. The small number of donors limited the genetic and exposure-history diversity represented. Even with the large sequencing depth, rarefaction of the sorted-subset datasets indicated that sequencing was incomplete. Sampling was limited to blood, and TCR repertoires in tissue likely differ from TCR repertoires in blood. Across a handful of donors, approximately 5% of naive CD4, over 3% of naive CD8, 2.3% of memory CD4, and 0.4% of memory CD8 clonotypes were shared. Larger estimated clonotype richness was generally found for naive subsets than for memory subsets.

Healthy HIV-negative adults with no recently reported acute infections or vaccinations were included as donors. Every donor was a Caucasian adult residing in Nashville, Tennessee, USA. CD8 memory samples were composed of magnetically selected CD45RO+ cells combined with CCR7-negative CD45RA+ effector memory (TemRA) cells. Blood was obtained by leukapheresis, after which PBMCs were separated by Ficoll-Histopaque density gradient centrifugation and cryopreserved in liquid nitrogen vapor phase. Purity and quantity of every magnetically sorted T cell population were checked by analytical flow cytometry. From each sorted fraction, genomic DNA was isolated and quantified by UV absorbance on a Nanodrop 2000c. This clone was found once. Its antigen specificity is not known. Qualities for individual bases were not recorded, and no much larger clone is one base off. Cut back by 5 bases and 5 bases, the V and J ends lie 17 bases apart. Measured from the cysteine to the phenylalanine, the CDR3 is 15 residues long. The read is trimmed to its CDR3 DNA, 45 bases read in frame from base 1. CDR1 and CDR2 are drawn from the germline V gene: SGHTA, FQGNSA.

Using the deep immunoSEQ assay, multiplex PCR amplified TCR CDR3 regions from genomic DNA. Extracted genomic DNA from each cell subset was distributed evenly across all wells of several immunoSEQ 96-well plates, and each plate was treated as a replicate. Each replicate PCR for sorted subsets received 200 ng genomic DNA, equal to 30,000 or so T cell genomes. Purified libraries were measured with a Qubit 3.0 fluorometer, size-checked on a Bioanalyzer 2100, and measured again with the KAPA Library Quantification kit. Every immunoSEQ 96-well plate was sequenced on a dedicated single-read 150-cycle Illumina NextSeq 550 flow cell. Regarding the original processing steps: The immunoSEQ output contained only junctional sequences without quality scores, so filtering could not match that applied to full-length reads. Sequences were annotated with PyIR, a Python wrapper for IgBLAST v1.9, and V/J genes and CDR3 were assigned using IMGT germline references. Reads were filtered out if the reads had weak V/J assignments (E-value above 1e-6), no CDR3, stop codons, out-of-frame junctions, or ambiguous translated residues. V3J clonotypes were defined as sequences sharing the same inferred V gene, J gene, and CDR3 amino acid sequence. Percentage overlap between repertoires was computed as shared unique clonotypes divided by the size of the smaller repertoire. Three approaches were used to assess repertoire richness: RTK rarefaction, the Chao1 estimator, and Recon v2.1 estimates of unobserved clonotypes. Generation probabilities for all TCRbeta clonotypes obtained by the gDNA method from a handful of donors were computed using OLGA. Not all clones reach the TCRdb copy of this immuneACCESS table, which keeps in-frame sequences only. Checked studies attribute under half of the gap to unresolved V genes and leave the rest unexplained. V, J and clone size reflect that table, while D and trimming were determined from the DNA. The sample table records about 380,000 clones; roughly 96% of these occur just once. The ten most abundant clones make up about 0.32% of the sample.

The clonotype originates from a man younger than 40 in good health. Sequences were obtained from memory CD8+ T cells sorted from blood. The sample's cell subset or site label, in plain terms: CD45RO+ cells pooled with CCR7-negative TemRA cells. The rearranged chain carries TRBV7-2 and TRBJ2-3; a tentative D match to TRBD2 spans 6 bases. The CDR3 has the sequence CASSRAGFRLDTQYF. The sequenced DNA is TGTGCCAGCAGCCGTGCGGGGTTCAGGTTAGATACGCAGTATTTT.